This is a list of T cell receptor beta chains from one sample in a study of cytomegalovirus exposure and HLA in healthy donors. Here immunoSEQ multiplex PCR was the method, and the copy in TCRdb shows in-frame clones only, minus some. This table lists 100,000 to 150,000 clones. The specimen was PBMCs. These receptors all come from a woman aged 40 to 50 in good health and CMV-seropositive. The CDR3 runs from the conserved cysteine through the conserved F or W. D genes are given only for firm matches.

CDR3 DNA	CDR3 protein	J gene	V gene	D gene
TGTGCCAGCAGTTCTCAGGGGGACTATGGCTACACCTTC	CASSSQGDYGYTF	TRBJ1-2	TRBV6-6	TRBD1
TGCGCCAGCATGACTACCTACGAGCAGTACTTC	CASMTTYEQYF	TRBJ2-7	TRBV23-1	.
TGTGCCAGCAGTTCTCGGCGGGGGGCTAATGAGCAGTTCTTC	CASSSRRGANEQFF	TRBJ2-1	TRBV6-1	TRBD2
TGTGCCAGCAGCCTAGCACTCACAGATACGCAGTATTTT	CASSLALTDTQYF	TRBJ2-3	TRBV27	.
TGCGCCAGCAGCTTGGTTTATTCCTGGGGACTACAGCTGAACAATGAGCAGTTCTTC	CASSLVYSWGLQLNNEQFF	TRBJ2-1	TRBV5-1	TRBD2
TGTGCCAGCTGTAGACAGGGTTCGGGTCTCGAGCAGTACTTC	CASCRQGSGLEQYF	TRBJ2-7	TRBV6-1	TRBD1
TGTGCCAGCAGCTTGCAAAGCGCTTACTACAATGAGCAGTTCTTC	CASSLQSAYYNEQFF	TRBJ2-1	TRBV5-6	.
TGTGCCAGTGTCACTAGCGGGCTTTACAATGAGCAGTTCTTC	CASVTSGLYNEQFF	TRBJ2-1	TRBV28	TRBD2
TGCGCCAGCAAAATCGGGGCAGGGGGGAACGAGCAGTACTTC	CASKIGAGGNEQYF	TRBJ2-7	TRBV5-1	.
TGTGCCAGCAGTTATGCGGGGGGGGGCGATGAGCAGTTCTTC	CASSYAGGGDEQFF	TRBJ2-1	TRBV6-5	TRBD2
TGTGCCATCAGTGTTCATCAGGGTTACGTCTATGAGCAGTTCTTC	CAISVHQGYVYEQFF	TRBJ2-1	TRBV10-3	.
TGTGCCAGCAGCTTAGCGGGAGTTGATAGGCGAAGGAACATTCAGTACTTC	CASSLAGVDRRRNIQYF	TRBJ2-4	TRBV7-2	.
TGCAGCGTTGGGGGACTAGCGGGAGGTACGCAGTATTTT	CSVGGLAGGTQYF	TRBJ2-3	TRBV29-1	TRBD2
TGTGCCAGCAGCCCCGGGACTTACTACGAGCAGTACTTC	CASSPGTYYEQYF	TRBJ2-7	TRBV7-2	.
TGTGCCACCAGCAGACGGGTTACCAATGAAAAACTGTTTTTT	CATSRRVTNEKLFF	TRBJ1-4	TRBV15	.
TGCAGCGTTGAAGAGGTCAGGCCCACTGGTTACGAGCAGTACTTC	CSVEEVRPTGYEQYF	TRBJ2-7	TRBV29-1	.
TGTGCCAGCAGCTCCGGGATTTCGTACAATGAGCAGTTCTTC	CASSSGISYNEQFF	TRBJ2-1	TRBV11-2	.
TGTGCCAGCAGCCACCCCGGGACTAGCGCAGAGACCCAGTACTTC	CASSHPGTSAETQYF	TRBJ2-5	TRBV5-4	TRBD2
TGTGCCAGAAGCTCTGCCCCGGGACACCTCTACGAGCAGTACTTC	CARSSAPGHLYEQYF	TRBJ2-7	TRBV7-5	.
TGTGCCAGCAACCACCGGTCCTCTGGCACTGAAGCTTTCTTT	CASNHRSSGTEAFF	TRBJ1-1	TRBV14	.
TGCAGCGTTGAGGGACAGGGTTTGGGCTACACCTTC	CSVEGQGLGYTF	TRBJ1-2	TRBV29-1	TRBD1
TGTGCCAGTAGTATAGGGCATAGCACAGATACGCAGTATTTT	CASSIGHSTDTQYF	TRBJ2-3	TRBV19	.
TGTGCCAGCAGTGATTCAAGCACTAGCACAGATACGCAGTATTTT	CASSDSSTSTDTQYF	TRBJ2-3	TRBV25-1	.
TGCGCCAGCAGTACTAGCGGGAGGTCCTACGAGCAGTACTTC	CASSTSGRSYEQYF	TRBJ2-7	TRBV10-2	TRBD2
TGCGCCAGCCGCCGCCAAGTTTCGAGGGAACCGACGCAAGAGACCCAGTACTTC	CASRRQVSREPTQETQYF	TRBJ2-5	TRBV5-1	.
TGTGCCTGGAGTGTACAAGGGACTAGCAATGAGCAGTTCTTC	CAWSVQGTSNEQFF	TRBJ2-1	TRBV30	TRBD2
TGTGCCAGCAGCGAGGACAGGGGCAGGAACATTCAGTACTTC	CASSEDRGRNIQYF	TRBJ2-4	TRBV6-4	TRBD1
TGCGCCAGCAGCCCGGTAGCTAGCGGGAGGGCGGACGAGCAGTACTTC	CASSPVASGRADEQYF	TRBJ2-7	TRBV4-1	TRBD2
TGTGCCAGCAGTTTAGGACAGGGGGCCAAAGAGACCCAGTACTTC	CASSLGQGAKETQYF	TRBJ2-5	TRBV28	TRBD1
TGCGCCAGCAGTGAGTCCGGGACAGGACAAGCTTTCTTT	CASSESGTGQAFF	TRBJ1-1	TRBV10-1	TRBD1
TGCGCCAGCAGCCAAATAGCGGGAGGGAGTGGGGAGCTGTTTTTT	CASSQIAGGSGELFF	TRBJ2-2	TRBV4-1	TRBD2
TGTGCCAGCAGCTCCCTGGGACAGGGGTTTTCTGGGGCCAACGTCCTGACTTTC	CASSSLGQGFSGANVLTF	TRBJ2-6	TRBV5-4	TRBD1
TGTGCCAGCAGCCAACTAGGGGGCACCGGGGAGCTGTTTTTT	CASSQLGGTGELFF	TRBJ2-2	TRBV7-2	.
TGTGCCAGCAGCTTGGCCACCGGGGATCCGTCCTACGAGCAGTACTTC	CASSLATGDPSYEQYF	TRBJ2-7	TRBV5-6	.
TGTGCCAGTACCCTCCGAGGTCAGCCCCAGCATTTT	CASTLRGQPQHF	TRBJ1-5	TRBV19	.
TGTGCCAGCAGTTTTCGAGGGGAGCAGTTCTTC	CASSFRGEQFF	TRBJ2-1	TRBV6-5	.
TGTGCCAGCAGCCCTTGGGACAGCAGCACAGATACGCAGTATTTT	CASSPWDSSTDTQYF	TRBJ2-3	TRBV9	TRBD1
TGTGCCATCAGTGCGGGACTAGCGGAAGAGACCCAGTACTTC	CAISAGLAEETQYF	TRBJ2-5	TRBV10-3	TRBD2
TGTGCCAGCAGCGACGGGGACAAGTACAATGAGCAGTTCTTC	CASSDGDKYNEQFF	TRBJ2-1	TRBV7-2	.
TGTGCCAGTAGTCCCACGTCAGGGTACGAGCAGTACTTC	CASSPTSGYEQYF	TRBJ2-7	TRBV19	.
TGCGCCAGCAGCCAGGAACCGGGACAGATCCTATACGAGCAGTACTTC	CASSQEPGQILYEQYF	TRBJ2-7	TRBV4-1	TRBD1
TGTGCCAGCAGTTTGTATCGGACTAGCGGGCTCGATGTCCTATTAAATGAGCAGTTCTTC	CASSLYRTSGLDVLLNEQFF	TRBJ2-1	TRBV27	TRBD2
TGTGCCAGCAGTTCGCAGGGGTCTGGGAATGAGCAGTTCTTC	CASSSQGSGNEQFF	TRBJ2-1	TRBV5-6	.
TGTGCCTGGAAACGGGGGGATCAGCCCCGGCATTTT	CAWKRGDQPRHF	TRBJ1-5	TRBV30	.
TGTGCCAGCAGTCCTTCGGGACAATCCTACGAGCAGTACTTC	CASSPSGQSYEQYF	TRBJ2-7	TRBV6-5	.
TGTGCCTGGAGCCGAGGACAGCTGAACACTGAAGCTTTCTTT	CAWSRGQLNTEAFF	TRBJ1-1	TRBV30	.
TGCGCCAGCAGCTTAGGACAGGGTAGCAATCAGCCCCAGCATTTT	CASSLGQGSNQPQHF	TRBJ1-5	TRBV5-1	TRBD1
TGTGCCAGCAGCTCCGGACAGGGTGAGGACGAGCAGTACTTC	CASSSGQGEDEQYF	TRBJ2-7	TRBV5-5	TRBD1
TGTGCCAGCACTCCCGTAGCGGGAGGCCCCTACGAGCAGTACTTC	CASTPVAGGPYEQYF	TRBJ2-7	TRBV6-5	TRBD2
TGCGCCAGCAGCCAAGGTCTAGCGGGAGTCAACACCGGGGAGCTGTTTTTT	CASSQGLAGVNTGELFF	TRBJ2-2	TRBV4-1	TRBD2
TGTGCCAGCAGTTACTCGGGACAGCCGTTCTACGAGCAGTACTTC	CASSYSGQPFYEQYF	TRBJ2-7	TRBV6-5	TRBD1
TGTGCCAGCAGCTTTAGCGGGATTAGCTCCTACGAGCAGTACTTC	CASSFSGISSYEQYF	TRBJ2-7	TRBV5-8	TRBD2
TGTGCCAGTAGTATAGGTACTACCCGGGTCGGGGAGCTGTTTTTT	CASSIGTTRVGELFF	TRBJ2-2	TRBV19	.